This entry features one T cell receptor beta chain sequence. This CDR3 contains 14 residues. J gave up 5 bases and V 8 bases, and 3 bases lay outside the gene matches. Looked up from germline, CDR1 is MNHNS and CDR2 is SASEGT. This entry is derived from a study of OX40 agonist ivuxolimab in advanced cancers. TCRdb's copy holds only in-frame clones and misses some; the assay was immunoSEQ multiplex PCR. Among 70,000 or so clones, approximately 85% were seen once, and the ten largest hold 15% to 20%. Sampled blood was obtained at baseline, cycle 4 day 1, and cycle 7 day 1. This sequence originates from an adult with an advanced solid tumor such as melanoma, head and neck, liver or kidney cancer. This specimen consisted of CD4+ or CD8+ T cells sorted from blood, obtained in a trial of the OX40 agonist ivuxolimab. J is TRBJ2-3 and V is TRBV6-1; TRBD2 matches 14 bases. The CDR3 nucleotides read TGTGCCAGCGCGGGACTAGCGGGAGAAGATACGCAGTATTTT. Amino acid sequence: CASAGLAGEDTQYF.